The entry that follows covers one T cell receptor beta chain sequence. The germline gives CDR1 SNHLY, CDR2 FYNNEI. V was clipped by 2 bases and J by 8 bases, with 15 bases between them. The CDR3 has 15 residues. This sample is part of a study of control samples from healthy donors and cancer patients. The protocol was immunoSEQ multiplex PCR, while the TCRdb copy is restricted to in-frame clones and leaves out a portion. This sample carries just over 150,000 clones, over 85% of them seen once, and the ten largest clones take more than 2%. The gene calls are TRBV2 and TRBJ1-4; TRBD1 is a possible D gene (6 bases). Sequencing was carried out using blood. This sequence was found in a man in his forties or fifties in good health. As DNA, the CDR3 is TGTGCCAGCAGTGAAAGCGGGCAGGGGTGGGAAAAACTGTTTTTT. It translates to CASSESGQGWEKLFF.